One sample yielded the 32 T cell receptor beta chains listed below, sequenced in a study of control samples from healthy donors and cancer patients. Measured with immunoSEQ multiplex PCR; TCRdb has only the in-frame clones, and not every one. The sample shows about 180,000 clones, just over 90% of them seen only once. The source material was blood. Receptors originate from a man in his thirties or forties in good health.

The chain joins TRBV29-1 to TRBJ2-1; 14 nucleotides match TRBD2. The length of the CDR3 is 15 residues. Germline CDR1 SQVTM, CDR2 ANQGSEA. The junction had 6 bases not matched to a gene; V was cut back by 5 bases and J by 6 bases. The CDR3 loop reads CSVLGLAGEFNEQFF. CDR3 DNA sequence: TGCAGCGTTCTGGGACTAGCGGGGGAATTCAATGAGCAGTTCTTC.

The V gene is TRBV12-3 or TRBV12-4, the J gene TRBJ2-3; D remains ambiguous. The CDR3 runs to 12 residues. V was cut by 5 bases and J by 9 bases, with 12 bases left in between. This chain's CDR3 is CASSLDPATQYF. Here the CDR3 DNA reads TGTGCCAGCAGTCTCGACCCGGCCACGCAGTATTTT.

The V and J genes are TRBV5-1 and TRBJ2-1; 7 bases agree with TRBD1. The CDR3 sequence is 16 residues long. Germline values: CDR1 SGHRS, CDR2 YFSETQ. J lost 3 bases, V lost 1 base, and 7 bases had no gene match. For the CDR3, the DNA is TGCGCCAGCAGCTTGATCACAGGGGAGTACTACAATGAGCAGTTCTTC. Its translation: CASSLITGEYYNEQFF.

This sequence joins TRBV7-6 and TRBJ2-7; maybe TRBD1 (5 bases). This CDR3 spans 13 amino acids. V was pared by 1 base and J by 7 bases, with 11 bases between. CDR1 SGHVS and CDR2 FNYEAQ come from the germline V gene. As DNA, the CDR3 is TGTGCCAGCAGCTTAGTGGCAGGGTGGGAGCAGTACTTC. Translation: CASSLVAGWEQYF.

This clone was recorded only once. The V and J genes are TRBV5-3 and TRBJ2-3; TRBD1 might be the D (6 bases). TRBV5-3 is labeled an ORF, and its function is uncertain. Trimming removed 5 bases at V and 4 bases at J, with 17 bases between. CDR3 length: 15 residues. CDR3 sequence (DNA): TGTGCCAGAAGGCCTTTAGGGGACAATCCAGATACGCAGTATTTT. Translation: CARRPLGDNPDTQYF.

The gene calls are TRBV7-9 and TRBJ1-5; tentative D call: TRBD1 (6 bases). Looked up from germline, CDR1 is SEHNR and CDR2 is FQNEAQ (reference sequence). V was shortened by 6 bases and J by 2 bases, with 11 bases between the two germline ends. The CDR3 covers 14 residues. Here the CDR3 reads CASSSGVGNQPQHF. The CDR3 nucleotides are TGTGCCAGCAGTTCAGGGGTAGGCAATCAGCCCCAGCATTTT. Complete variable domain (other parts from reference TRBV7-9 and TRBJ1-5): DTGVSQNPRHKITKRGQNVTFRCDPISEHNRLYWYRQTLGQGPEFLTYFQNEAQLEKSRLLSDRFSAERPKGSFSTLEIQRTEQGDSAMYLCASSSGVGNQPQHFGDGTRLSIL.

The chain has TRBV3-1 (or the pseudogene TRBV3-2) and TRBJ2-1; no clear D. V gave up 4 bases and J gave up 9 bases, with 10 bases separating them. There are 12 residues in the CDR3. The germline V gene has CDR1 LGHDT and CDR2 YNNKEL (reference sequence). The CDR3, as DNA: TGTGCCAGCAGCCTATCTAGTGGTGAGCAGTTCTTC. Its translation: CASSLSSGEQFF.

The V call is TRBV6-1, the J call TRBJ1-6, with 7 bases that match TRBD1. The CDR3 totals 15 residues. Unmatched junction bases numbered 4, after V lost 0 bases and J lost 8 bases. The V gene's germline CDR1 is MNHNS and CDR2 SASEGT. CDR3 region: CASSEATGTHSPLHF. In DNA form, the CDR3 reads TGTGCCAGCAGTGAAGCGACAGGGACCCATTCACCCCTCCACTTT.

V usage is TRBV24-1 and J usage is TRBJ2-1; D unresolved. The germline gives CDR1 KGHDR, CDR2 SFDVKD. The CDR3 is 16 residues long. V was shortened by 0 bases and J by 10 bases, with 18 bases between the two germline ends. In nucleotides, the CDR3 is TGTGCCACCAGTGATTTGCTCTCTGGAGCCCTCGGGGAGCAGTTCTTC. Its translation: CATSDLLSGALGEQFF.

This chain uses TRBV2 with TRBJ1-5; 8 bases align to TRBD1. J was trimmed by 3 bases and V by 6 bases; bases with no gene match: 7. The CDR3 runs to 15 residues. In germline, CDR1 is SNHLY, CDR2 FYNNEI. The CDR3 region has the DNA TGTGCCAGCAGAGCAGGGGGCCATAACAATCAGCCCCAGCATTTT. It encodes CASRAGGHNNQPQHF.

The chain links TRBV30 to TRBJ2-7, with D possibly being TRBD1 or TRBD2 (5 bases each). The CDR3 is 15 residues long. CDR1 and CDR2 (germline): GTSNPN, SVGIG (reference sequence). V was shortened by 1 base and J by 2 bases, with 15 bases between the two germline ends. The CDR3: CAWSEGTVQTYEQYF. In DNA form, the CDR3 reads TGTGCCTGGAGTGAGGGGACGGTACAAACCTACGAGCAGTACTTC.

This chain links TRBV12-3 or TRBV12-4 with TRBJ1-3; D is unresolved. The CDR3 contains 12 residues. V lost 0 bases and J 5 bases, leaving 2 bases between the germline ends. Written as DNA, the CDR3 is TGTGCCAGCAGTTTAGCCCGAAACACCATATATTTT. It specifies CASSLARNTIYF.

The chain combines TRBV30 with TRBJ1-1, with D hard to call. CDR1 GTSNPN and CDR2 SVGIG come from the germline V gene (reference sequence). CDR3 size: 13 residues. The CDR3 sequence is CAGRGSQYTEAFF. Here the CDR3 DNA reads TGTGCTGGGCGGGGTTCCCAATACACTGAAGCTTTCTTT.

The V call is TRBV19, the J call TRBJ2-5, with TRBD2 matching 7 bases. This CDR3 has 13 residues. The germline gives CDR1 LNHDA, CDR2 SQIVND (reference sequence). The V and J ends lost 3 bases and 4 bases, in that order; junction bases with no gene match: 2. The CDR3 is CASSISGGETQYF. CDR3 DNA: TGTGCCAGTAGTATTTCGGGGGGAGAGACCCAGTACTTC.

The rearrangement joins TRBV6-2 or TRBV6-3 to TRBJ1-2; unclear D gene. Trimming left V 4 bases short and J 8 bases short, with 14 bases between. Germline CDR1 is MNHEY and CDR2 is SVGEGT. The CDR3 sequence is 13 residues long. Here the CDR3 reads CASSSGSYVGYTF. DNA for the CDR3: TGTGCCAGCAGTTCCGGGTCCTACGTGGGCTACACCTTC.

The chain links TRBV29-1 to TRBJ1-2, with 9 bases aligning to TRBD1. V gave up 3 bases and J gave up 8 bases; unmatched junction bases: 7. CDR1 is SQVTM and CDR2 is ANQGSEA in the germline V gene. The CDR3 contains 13 residues. The CDR3, as DNA: TGCAGCGTTGAGGACAGGGGCGGAGGGGGCTACACCTTC. Translation: CSVEDRGGGGYTF.

The chain uses TRBV6-2 or TRBV6-3 and TRBJ2-4; D is unresolved. CDR3 size: 16 residues. CDR1 and CDR2 from the germline V gene are MNHEY and SVGEGT. V dropped 2 bases and J dropped 0 bases, with 11 bases sitting between them. Here the CDR3 DNA reads TGTGCCAGCAGTTACAGAGACGGCTTAGCCAAAAACATTCAGTACTTC. Amino acid sequence: CASSYRDGLAKNIQYF.

The chain has TRBV30 and TRBJ2-1, with a possible D match to TRBD2 (6 bases). There are 13 residues in the CDR3. The ends were cut back, 1 base at V and 12 bases at J, with 16 bases in the middle. Germline loops: CDR1 GTSNPN, CDR2 SVGIG (reference sequence). The CDR3 region has the DNA TGTGCCTGGAGTGCCGGGGCCCGACTAGGGCAGTTCTTC. This codes for CAWSAGARLGQFF.

The chain employs TRBV28 and TRBJ2-3; D not certain. Germline V lookup: CDR1 MDHEN, CDR2 SYDVKM. The CDR3 runs to 13 residues. V was clipped by 5 bases and J by 2 bases, with 8 bases between them. CDR3 residues: CASSPTTTDTQYF. The CDR3 DNA sequence: TGTGCCAGCAGTCCAACCACCACAGATACGCAGTATTTT.

The chain is built from TRBV2 and TRBJ2-7; 7 bases are shared with TRBD1. The germline V gene has CDR1 SNHLY and CDR2 FYNNEI. CDR3 length: 14 residues. V was clipped by 4 bases and J by 2 bases; unmatched bases: 5. CDR3 nucleotide sequence: TGTGCCAGCAGTGTGGGACAGCCGACCTACGAGCAGTACTTC. Residues: CASSVGQPTYEQYF.

In its sample, this clone was seen once. J is TRBJ1-2 and V is TRBV2; D is unclear. Germline V gene data show CDR1 as SNHLY and CDR2 as FYNNEI. Trimming took off 7 bases at V and 8 bases at J, with 17 bases between the two ends. CDR3 length equals 13 residues. CDR3 nucleotide sequence: TGTGCCAGCATCTCAAACCGGGATTCGGGCTACACCTTC. Encoded protein: CASISNRDSGYTF.

V gene TRBV14 combines with J gene TRBJ2-1, with 7 nucleotides matching TRBD1. The germline V gene has CDR1 SGHDN and CDR2 FVKESK. V lost 4 bases, J lost 2 bases, and 8 bases stayed unmatched. CDR3 size: 16 residues. The CDR3 reads CASSPELGTAYNEQFF. Here the CDR3 DNA reads TGTGCCAGCAGCCCCGAGTTAGGGACAGCCTACAATGAGCAGTTCTTC.

The V call is TRBV6-5, the J call TRBJ2-4; 7 nucleotides agree with TRBD1. From germline, CDR1 is MNHEY and CDR2 SVGAGI. This CDR3 contains 13 residues. V lost 7 bases, J lost 4 bases, and 4 bases stayed unmatched. The DNA for the CDR3 is TGTGCCAGCAACGACAGGGCTAAAAACATTCAGTACTTC. As protein: CASNDRAKNIQYF.

This clone is a singleton in its sample. The V call is TRBV3-1 (or the pseudogene TRBV3-2), the J call TRBJ2-1; perhaps TRBD1 as D (6 bases). This CDR3 has 17 residues. CDR1 and CDR2 from the germline V gene are LGHDT and YNNKEL (reference sequence). Deletions cut 0 bases from V and 4 bases from J, with 16 bases between. The CDR3 nucleotides read TGTGCCAGCAGCCAAGAATCCGTGACAGGCCTATACAATGAGCAGTTCTTC. This codes for CASSQESVTGLYNEQFF.

This clone came up once. The chain recombines TRBV30 with TRBJ1-6; D uncertain. This CDR3 spans 14 amino acids. CDR1 is GTSNPN and CDR2 is SVGIG in the germline V gene (reference sequence). V dropped 4 bases and J dropped 6 bases, with 13 bases sitting between them. The DNA for the CDR3 is TGTGCCTGGAATACGGGGTTTGGTAATTCACCCCTCCACTTT. Translation: CAWNTGFGNSPLHF. The full variable domain, completed using reference TRBV30 and TRBJ1-6, is SQTIHQWPATLVQPVGSPLSLECTVEGTSNPNLYWYRQAAGRGLQLLFYSVGIGQISSEVPQNLSASRPQDRQFILSSKKLLLSDSGFYLCAWNTGFGNSPLHFGNGTRLTVT.

The chain links TRBV28 to TRBJ2-3; 8 bases agree with TRBD2. The CDR3 is 17 residues long. The germline CDR1 and CDR2 sequences are MDHEN and SYDVKM. Trimming at V came to 3 bases and at J to 2 bases, leaving 10 bases not matched to a gene. CDR3 bases: TGTGCCAGCAGTTTTCGGCGGGAGGCTAGGGCCACAGATACGCAGTATTTT. This codes for CASSFRREARATDTQYF.

The chain carries TRBV5-1 and TRBJ2-2; 10 nucleotides line up with TRBD2. Trimming at V came to 4 bases and at J to 2 bases, leaving 8 bases not matched to a gene. CDR1 is SGHRS and CDR2 is YFSETQ in the germline V gene. This CDR3 region has 17 residues. DNA for the CDR3: TGCGCCAGCAGCCTGACCGGGACTAGCGCTAACACCGGGGAGCTGTTTTTT. It specifies CASSLTGTSANTGELFF.

This chain uses TRBV2 with TRBJ1-3; the D gene is possibly TRBD1 (6 bases). The CDR3 totals 14 residues. Deletions cut 8 bases from V and 1 base from J, with 12 bases between. Germline lookup yields CDR1 SNHLY and CDR2 FYNNEI. The CDR3 DNA reads TGTGCCAGCGGAAACAGGGATTCTGGAAACACCATATATTTT. It codes for CASGNRDSGNTIYF. The variable domain in full, with the rest retrieved from reference TRBV2 and TRBJ1-3, is EPEVTQTPSHQVTQMGQEVILRCVPISNHLYFYWYRQILGQKVEFLVSFYNNEISEKSEIFDDQFSVERPDGSNFTLKIRSTKLEDSAMYFCASGNRDSGNTIYFGEGSWLTVV.

V gene TRBV19 combines with J gene TRBJ1-5, with 10 bases fitting TRBD1. Trimming took 3 bases from V and 2 from J; bases not matched to a gene: 7. This CDR3 has 17 amino acids. Per germline, CDR1 LNHDA and CDR2 SQIVND (reference sequence). The CDR3 here is CASSIIDRGRRNQPQHF. CDR3 DNA sequence: TGTGCCAGTAGTATTATAGACAGGGGGCGTCGCAATCAGCCCCAGCATTTT. The full variable domain, rest sourced from reference TRBV19 and TRBJ1-5, is DGGITQSPKYLFRKEGQNVTLSCEQNLNHDAMYWYRQDPGQGLRLIYYSQIVNDFQKGDIAEGYSVSREKKESFPLTVTSAQKNPTAFYLCASSIIDRGRRNQPQHFGDGTRLSIL.

The chain's CDR3 is CASSREGSYNEQFF. The DNA of the CDR3 is TGTGCCAGCAGCCGCGAAGGGTCCTACAATGAGCAGTTCTTC. The chain couples TRBV7-9 to TRBJ2-1, with D unresolved. The CDR3 contains 14 residues. The germline V and J ends were trimmed by 5 bases and 1 base, with 9 bases remaining between them. CDR1 is SEHNR, CDR2 FQNEAQ, per germline (reference sequence).

This chain connects TRBV5-1 to TRBJ1-2; D remains ambiguous. Trimming left V 0 bases short and J 0 bases short, with 9 bases between. The CDR3 loop spans 15 amino acids. From germline, CDR1 is SGHRS and CDR2 YFSETQ. CDR3 in amino acids: CASSLEPGANYGYTF. CDR3 DNA sequence: TGCGCCAGCAGCTTGGAACCCGGTGCTAACTATGGCTACACCTTC.

This chain joins TRBV12-3 or TRBV12-4 and TRBJ1-1; D remains ambiguous. The CDR3 is 13 amino acids. The V end lost 4 bases, the J end lost 2 bases, and 8 bases lay between the germline ends. The DNA for the CDR3 is TGTGCCAGCAGTTACTACAGAAACACTGAAGCTTTCTTT. It yields the protein CASSYYRNTEAFF.